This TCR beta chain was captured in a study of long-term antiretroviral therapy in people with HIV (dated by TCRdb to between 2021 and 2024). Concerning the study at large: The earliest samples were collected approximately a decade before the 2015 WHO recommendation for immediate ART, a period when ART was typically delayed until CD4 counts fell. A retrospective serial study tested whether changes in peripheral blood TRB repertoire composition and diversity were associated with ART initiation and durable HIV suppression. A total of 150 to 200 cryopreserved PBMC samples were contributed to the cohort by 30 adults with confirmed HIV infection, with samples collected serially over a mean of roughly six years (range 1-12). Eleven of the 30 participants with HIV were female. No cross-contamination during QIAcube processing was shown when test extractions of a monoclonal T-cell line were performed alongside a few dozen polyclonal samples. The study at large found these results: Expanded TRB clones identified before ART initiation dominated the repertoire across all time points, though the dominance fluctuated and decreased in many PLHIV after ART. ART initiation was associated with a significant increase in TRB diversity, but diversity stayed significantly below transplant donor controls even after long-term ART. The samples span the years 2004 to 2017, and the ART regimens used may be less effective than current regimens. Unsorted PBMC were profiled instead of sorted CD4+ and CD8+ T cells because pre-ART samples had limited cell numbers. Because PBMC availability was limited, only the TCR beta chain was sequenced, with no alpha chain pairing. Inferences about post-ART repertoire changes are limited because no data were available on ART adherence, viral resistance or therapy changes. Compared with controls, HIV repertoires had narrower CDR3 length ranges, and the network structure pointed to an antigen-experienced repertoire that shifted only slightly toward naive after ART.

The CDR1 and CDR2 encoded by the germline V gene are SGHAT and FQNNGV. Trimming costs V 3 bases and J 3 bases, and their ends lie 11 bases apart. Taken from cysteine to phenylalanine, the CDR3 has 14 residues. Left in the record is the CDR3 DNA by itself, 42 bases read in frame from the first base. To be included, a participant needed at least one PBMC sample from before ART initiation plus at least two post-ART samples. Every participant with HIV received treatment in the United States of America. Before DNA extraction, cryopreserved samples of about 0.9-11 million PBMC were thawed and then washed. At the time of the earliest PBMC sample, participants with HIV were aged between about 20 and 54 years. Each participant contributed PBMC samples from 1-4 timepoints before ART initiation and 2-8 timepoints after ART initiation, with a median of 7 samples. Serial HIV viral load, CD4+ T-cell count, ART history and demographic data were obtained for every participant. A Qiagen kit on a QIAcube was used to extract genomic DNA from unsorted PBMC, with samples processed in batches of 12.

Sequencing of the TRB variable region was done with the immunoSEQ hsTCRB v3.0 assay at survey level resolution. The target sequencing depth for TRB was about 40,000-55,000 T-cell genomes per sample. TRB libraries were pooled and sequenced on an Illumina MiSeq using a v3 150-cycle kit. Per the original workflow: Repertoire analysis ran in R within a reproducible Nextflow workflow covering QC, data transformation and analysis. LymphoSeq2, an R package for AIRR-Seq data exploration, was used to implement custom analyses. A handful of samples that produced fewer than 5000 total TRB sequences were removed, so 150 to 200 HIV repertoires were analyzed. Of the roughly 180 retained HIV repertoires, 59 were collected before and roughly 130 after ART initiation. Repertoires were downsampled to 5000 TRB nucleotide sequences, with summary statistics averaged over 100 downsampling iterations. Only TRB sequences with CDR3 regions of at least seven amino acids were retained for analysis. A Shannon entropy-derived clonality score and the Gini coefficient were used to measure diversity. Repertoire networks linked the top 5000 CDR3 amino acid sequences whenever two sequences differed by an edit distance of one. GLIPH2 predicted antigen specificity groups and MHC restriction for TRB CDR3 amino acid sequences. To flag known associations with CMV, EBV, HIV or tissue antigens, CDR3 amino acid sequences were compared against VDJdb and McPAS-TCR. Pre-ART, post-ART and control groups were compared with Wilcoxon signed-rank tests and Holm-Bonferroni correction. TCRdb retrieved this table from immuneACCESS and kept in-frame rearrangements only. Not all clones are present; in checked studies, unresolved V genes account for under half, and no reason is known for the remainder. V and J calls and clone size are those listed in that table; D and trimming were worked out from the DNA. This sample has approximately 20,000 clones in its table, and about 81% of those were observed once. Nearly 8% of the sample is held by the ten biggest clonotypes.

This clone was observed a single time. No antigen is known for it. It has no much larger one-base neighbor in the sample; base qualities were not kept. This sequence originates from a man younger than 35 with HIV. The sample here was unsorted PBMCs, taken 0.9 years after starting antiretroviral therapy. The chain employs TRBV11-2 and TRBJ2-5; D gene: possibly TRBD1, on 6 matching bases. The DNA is TGTGCCAGCAGCTTGAGGGGGTGGGAAGAGACCCAGTACTTC. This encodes CASSLRGWEETQYF.